Listed here are 26 T cell receptor beta chains from one sample, sequenced in a study of T cell responses to AZD1222 COVID-19 vaccine listed by TCRdb under 2021. This specimen's time point label, interpreted: baseline before first vaccination. The library was generated by the immunoSEQ multiplex PCR assay. TCRdb's version of the immuneACCESS table is confined to in-frame rearrangements and falls short of the full clone set. An unresolved V gene accounts for under half of the shortfall where checked; the remainder is of unknown origin. The sample has roughly 97,000 clones on record, about 87% of them singletons. The ten largest clones add up to around 8.7% of the sample. Sequences were derived from peripheral blood, sampled on day 0 of AZD1222 vaccination. Source of these receptors: an adult in good health.

The CDR3 spells CSVAPSGGVTDTQYF. CDR3 bases: TGCAGCGTCGCTCCTAGCGGGGGGGTCACAGATACGCAGTATTTT. The chain employs TRBV29-1 and TRBJ2-3; 12 positions match TRBD2. The CDR3 is 15 residues long. Germline V lookup: CDR1 SQVTM, CDR2 ANQGSEA. Trimming cost V 6 bases and J 2 bases; bases outside gene matches: 6.

DNA of the CDR3: TGTGCCAGCAGCAAAAGCGGCAATGAGCAGTTCTTC. It is translated as CASSKSGNEQFF. The V and J genes are TRBV6-5 and TRBJ2-1; possibly TRBD2 for D (5 bases). The CDR3 spans 12 residues. Trimming left V 6 bases short and J 6 bases short, with 9 bases between. Germline CDR1 MNHEY, CDR2 SVGAGI.

The chain combines TRBV14 with TRBJ2-7; D possibly corresponds to TRBD2 (5 bases). Trimming removed 1 base at V and 1 base at J, with 17 bases between. Germline V gives CDR1 SGHDN, CDR2 FVKESK. The CDR3 loop spans 17 amino acids. CDR3 sequence reads: CASSQAGGPVGSYEQYF. Written as DNA, the CDR3 is TGTGCCAGCAGCCAAGCTGGAGGCCCCGTGGGGTCCTACGAGCAGTACTTC.

The chain couples TRBV2 to TRBJ2-1, with TRBD2 identical over 8 bases. The length of the CDR3 is 16 residues. Germline loops: CDR1 SNHLY, CDR2 FYNNEI. V lost 6 bases, J lost 3 bases, and 10 bases stayed unmatched. The DNA for the CDR3 is TGTGCCAGCAGCGCGAATGGCGGGGGGTACTACAATGAGCAGTTCTTC. Amino acid sequence: CASSANGGGYYNEQFF.

This clone has more than one count but fewer than ten. This sequence joins TRBV10-3 and TRBJ1-6; D remains ambiguous. The CDR3 has 14 amino acids. V was cut by 2 bases and J by 5 bases, with 7 bases left in between. Germline lookup yields CDR1 ENHRY and CDR2 SYGVKD. CDR3 sequence: CAISEASNNSPLHF. CDR3 bases: TGTGCCATCAGTGAGGCCAGCAATAATTCACCCCTCCACTTT.

The chain links TRBV24-1 to TRBJ1-4; the match to TRBD1 covers 11 bases. With V trimmed by 5 bases and J by 8 bases, 6 bases remained unmatched. CDR1 KGHDR and CDR2 SFDVKD come from the germline V gene. The CDR3 has 15 amino acids. In DNA, the CDR3 is TGTGCCACCAGTGCCGGACAGGGGGCAGGGGAAAAACTGTTTTTT. Its translation is CATSAGQGAGEKLFF.

This chain uses TRBV5-1 with TRBJ1-4; maybe TRBD1 (5 bases). The CDR3 length is 18 residues. V lost 1 base, J lost 4 bases, and 20 bases lay in between. Germline V gene sequence: CDR1 SGHRS, CDR2 YFSETQ. CDR3 nucleotides: TGCGCCAGCAGCTTGACTACGGTGATCGGGGGAATTAATGAAAAACTGTTTTTT. It encodes CASSLTTVIGGINEKLFF.

The chain employs TRBV6-5 and TRBJ2-4; a weak D match, TRBD2 (6 bases). The length of the CDR3 is 15 residues. Trimming took 2 bases from V and 0 from J, leaving 8 bases between them. Germline V CDR1 and CDR2: MNHEY, SVGAGI. As DNA, the CDR3 is TGTGCCAGCAGTTACCGGGGACTAGCCAAAAACATTCAGTACTTC. It encodes CASSYRGLAKNIQYF.

This clone appeared a single time. The V gene is TRBV11-2, the J gene TRBJ2-7, with TRBD2 identical over 9 bases. CDR3 length: 14 amino acids. Losses at the gene ends were 8 bases for V and 2 bases for J; bases not matched to a gene: 7. The germline V gene has CDR1 SGHAT and CDR2 FQNNGV. CDR3 DNA sequence: TGTGCCAGCCGTCCTCGCGGGAGGGCCTACGAGCAGTACTTC. Protein: CASRPRGRAYEQYF.

The chain links TRBV6-2 or TRBV6-3 to TRBJ1-1; 7 nucleotides align to TRBD1. The CDR3 is 14 residues long. The V segment lost 0 bases and the J segment 14 bases; nucleotides outside the gene matches: 12. Germline V gene data show CDR1 as MNHEY and CDR2 as SVGEGT. The CDR3 reads CASSYSVGQIQQFF. In nucleotides, the CDR3 is TGTGCCAGCAGTTACTCGGTGGGACAGATTCAACAGTTCTTT.

This clone came up once. V gene TRBV6-1 combines with J gene TRBJ1-3; 9 bases are a match to TRBD1. The germline V gene has CDR1 MNHNS and CDR2 SASEGT. The CDR3 contains 15 residues. With 1 base clipped from V and 4 bases from J, the junction kept 2 bases outside the gene matches. The DNA for the CDR3 is TGTGCCAGCAGTGAAGAGGGACAGGGAGGAAACACCATATATTTT. This translates into CASSEEGQGGNTIYF.

The chain is built from TRBV6-5 and TRBJ2-3, with D perhaps TRBD2 (7 bases). Germline lookup yields CDR1 MNHEY and CDR2 SVGAGI. Trimming stripped 6 bases from V and 6 bases from J, with 13 bases between. CDR3 length: 13 amino acids. Here the CDR3 reads CASREGGGDTQYF. CDR3 nucleotides: TGTGCCAGCAGAGAGGGAGGGGGGGATACGCAGTATTTT.

The rearrangement joins TRBV7-6 to TRBJ2-6, with D unresolved. Per the germline V gene, CDR1 is SGHVS and CDR2 is FNYEAQ. The CDR3 is made up of 15 amino acids. Trimming removed 4 bases at V and 0 bases at J, with 7 bases between. The CDR3, as DNA: TGTGCCAGCAGCTCCGACTTCTCTGGGGCCAACGTCCTGACTTTC. This sequence encodes CASSSDFSGANVLTF.

The gene calls are TRBV29-1 and TRBJ1-1; the D gene is possibly TRBD1 (6 bases). Trimming shortened V by 3 bases and J by 10 bases, and 15 bases separated the two germline ends. The germline CDR1 and CDR2 sequences are SQVTM and ANQGSEA. This CDR3 region has 12 residues. CDR3 in amino acids: CSVDGQRVAAFF. In nucleotides, the CDR3 is TGCAGCGTTGACGGACAGCGTGTTGCAGCTTTCTTT.

The rearrangement uses TRBV19 and TRBJ1-1; D not certain. The CDR3 runs 13 residues. The germline V gene has CDR1 LNHDA and CDR2 SQIVND (reference sequence). The V end lost 3 bases, the J end lost 4 bases, and 9 bases lay between the germline ends. CDR3 sequence: CASSIRALTEAFF. The DNA of the CDR3 is TGTGCCAGTAGTATCCGGGCGCTCACTGAAGCTTTCTTT.

This sequence joins TRBV5-1 and TRBJ2-3; D is unresolved. From germline, CDR1 is SGHRS and CDR2 YFSETQ. This CDR3 contains 14 residues. Trimming cost V 3 bases and J 0 bases, with 8 bases left between them. In nucleotides, the CDR3 is TGCGCCAGCAGCTCCACCAGTAGCACAGATACGCAGTATTTT. It is translated as CASSSTSSTDTQYF.

The CDR3 DNA follows: TGTGCCAGCAGTGACGACCCGACGAGGAGCTACACCTTC. It translates to CASSDDPTRSYTF. The V and J genes are TRBV2 and TRBJ1-2; D is unclear. Germline loops: CDR1 SNHLY, CDR2 FYNNEI. The CDR3 sequence is 13 residues long. The ends were cut back, 3 bases at V and 9 bases at J, with 14 bases in the middle.

The chain is built from TRBV6-2 or TRBV6-3 and TRBJ1-2; D is undetermined. Per germline, CDR1 MNHEY and CDR2 SVGEGT. Trimming cost V 2 bases and J 1 base, with 14 bases left between them. This CDR3 region has 16 residues. CDR3 in amino acids: CASSYQRRSVNYGYTF. The CDR3 DNA reads as TGTGCCAGCAGTTACCAAAGACGGTCCGTTAACTATGGCTACACCTTC.

This chain uses TRBV19 with TRBJ2-2, with a weak D call TRBD2 (5 bases). The germline V gene encodes CDR1 LNHDA and CDR2 SQIVND (reference sequence). V was trimmed by 1 base and J by 1 base, leaving 7 bases between them. CDR3 size: 15 residues. The CDR3 bases are TGTGCCAGTAGTATAGCGGGAATGAACACCGGGGAGCTGTTTTTT. This translates into CASSIAGMNTGELFF.

This chain uses TRBV5-1 with TRBJ1-1; 7 bases agree with TRBD1. Trimming cost V 3 bases and J 1 base; bases outside gene matches: 3. CDR1 is SGHRS, CDR2 YFSETQ, per germline. The CDR3 is 14 amino acids. CDR3: CASSSYRGNTEAFF. CDR3 nucleotide sequence: TGCGCCAGCAGCTCTTACAGGGGGAACACTGAAGCTTTCTTT.

The chain recombines TRBV6-2 or TRBV6-3 with TRBJ1-2, with no clear D. Germline V gene lookup returns CDR1 MNHEY and CDR2 SVGEGT. Trimming pared 5 bases from V and 4 bases from J, leaving 8 bases between. This CDR3 contains 12 residues. The CDR3 DNA reads TGTGCCAGCAGTCGGGGTGGCTATGGCTACACCTTC. Translated: CASSRGGYGYTF.

The genes are TRBV18 and TRBJ1-6, with D possibly TRBD1 on 5 matching bases. Germline V gene sequence: CDR1 KGHSH, CDR2 LQKENI. Deletions cut 8 bases from V and 7 bases from J, with 12 bases between. This CDR3 region has 13 residues. The CDR3 region is CASTTGVNSPLHF. The CDR3 DNA reads TGTGCCAGCACTACAGGCGTCAATTCACCCCTCCACTTT.

The chain combines TRBV6-5 with TRBJ1-5, with D perhaps matching TRBD1 (6 bases). CDR3 length equals 12 residues. V lost 6 bases to trimming and J lost 6 bases, with 9 bases between them. Germline V gene sequence: CDR1 MNHEY, CDR2 SVGAGI. CDR3 DNA sequence: TGTGCCAGCAGAACAGGGTTTCAGCCCCAGCATTTT. The encoded protein is CASRTGFQPQHF.

This clone was observed a single time. This sequence joins TRBV29-1 and TRBJ1-2, with D maybe TRBD1 (6 bases). This CDR3 comprises 14 residues. CDR1 and CDR2 (germline): SQVTM, ANQGSEA. Here the CDR3 DNA reads TGCAGTTCCTTAAGGGGGACGGTCCCATATGGCTACACCTTC. It codes for CSSLRGTVPYGYTF.

The chain is built from TRBV5-4 and TRBJ2-3; D ambiguous. CDR1 is SGHNT, CDR2 YYREEE, per germline (reference sequence). This CDR3 region has 14 residues. Trimming took 7 bases from V and 0 from J, leaving 12 bases between them. The CDR3 sequence is CASVRKPSTDTQYF. CDR3 in DNA: TGTGCCAGCGTTCGCAAGCCTAGCACAGATACGCAGTATTTT.

CDR3 region: CASTRDRDYGTGNTIYF. DNA for the CDR3: TGTGCCAGCACCCGGGACAGGGACTACGGAACTGGAAACACCATATATTTT. The chain links TRBV5-8 to TRBJ1-3; 9 bases match TRBD1. V trimming: 6 bases; J trimming: 2 bases; junction bases outside the gene matches: 12. Germline V gives CDR1 SGHTS, CDR2 YDEGEE. The CDR3 length is 17 residues.